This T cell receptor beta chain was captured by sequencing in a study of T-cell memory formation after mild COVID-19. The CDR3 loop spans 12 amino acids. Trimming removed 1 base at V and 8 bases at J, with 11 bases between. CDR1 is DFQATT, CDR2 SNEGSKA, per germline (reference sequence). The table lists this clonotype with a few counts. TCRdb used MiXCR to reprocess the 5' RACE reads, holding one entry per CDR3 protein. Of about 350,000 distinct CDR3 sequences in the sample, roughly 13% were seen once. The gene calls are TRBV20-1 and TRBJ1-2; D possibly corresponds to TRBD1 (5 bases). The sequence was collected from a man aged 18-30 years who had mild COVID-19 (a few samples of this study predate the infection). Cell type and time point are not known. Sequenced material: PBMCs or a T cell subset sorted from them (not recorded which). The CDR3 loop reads CSARGGMGGYTF. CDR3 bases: TGCAGTGCTAGAGGGGGGATGGGAGGCTACACCTTC.